This passage covers 22 T cell receptor beta chains from one sample sequenced in a study of T-cell memory formation after mild COVID-19. TCRdb passed the 5' RACE reads through MiXCR, listing each CDR3 protein once. The sample has roughly 610,000 distinct CDR3 sequences, 17% seen once. Sequenced: PBMCs or a T cell subset sorted from them (not recorded which). These receptors were obtained from an adult woman who had mild COVID-19 (a few samples of this study predate the infection). Cell type and time point are not known.

The rearrangement uses TRBV5-4 and TRBJ2-5; D gene ambiguous. The V and J ends lost 3 bases and 5 bases respectively, with 11 bases between them. Germline-derived CDR1 and CDR2 are SGHNT and YYREEE (reference sequence). This CDR3 comprises 13 residues. The CDR3 DNA reads TGTGCCAGCAGCTCTCCGGGTCAGGAGACCCAGTACTTC. Amino acids: CASSSPGQETQYF.

This clonotype was counted only a few times. The chain has TRBV7-2 and TRBJ1-2, with D tentatively TRBD1 (5 bases). In germline, CDR1 is SGHTA, CDR2 FQGNSA. The length of the CDR3 is 14 residues. V lost 2 bases and J 7 bases, leaving 14 bases between the germline ends. The CDR3 DNA is TGTGCCAGCAGCTTAAATCCGGGACTTCTTGGCTACACCTTC. This gives the protein CASSLNPGLLGYTF.

The table lists this clonotype with a few counts. The rearrangement links TRBV18 to TRBJ1-1; 10 bases align to TRBD1. The CDR3 covers 24 residues. CDR1 and CDR2 (germline): KGHSH, LQKENI. The J segment lost 3 bases and the V segment lost 3 bases, leaving 31 bases of the junction unmatched. The CDR3 protein is CASSPPSGVRVALWGQGTDTEAFF. DNA of the CDR3: TGTGCCAGCTCACCCCCCTCTGGTGTCCGAGTGGCCCTATGGGGACAGGGGACGGACACTGAAGCTTTCTTT.

The chain joins TRBV25-1 to TRBJ2-2; 12 bases are a match to TRBD2. This CDR3 is built from 17 residues. Trimming took 6 bases from V and 5 from J; bases not matched to a gene: 10. The germline V gene encodes CDR1 MGHDK and CDR2 SYGVNS. The CDR3 loop reads CASRNSLAGGPTGELFF. CDR3 DNA: TGTGCCAGCAGAAACTCACTAGCGGGAGGACCAACCGGGGAGCTGTTTTTT.

This clonotype has a handful of counts. The J gene is TRBJ2-7, the V gene TRBV15; either TRBD1 or TRBD2 may fit D (5 bases each). Trimming shortened V by 0 bases and J by 2 bases, and 11 bases separated the two germline ends. This CDR3 is 15 amino acids long. The germline CDR1 and CDR2 sequences are LNHNV and YYDKDF (reference sequence). The CDR3 sequence: CATSREKGSPYEQYF. The DNA for the CDR3 is TGTGCCACCAGCAGAGAAAAGGGGAGCCCCTACGAGCAGTACTTC. The full variable domain, completed using reference TRBV15 and TRBJ2-7, is DAMVIQNPRYQVTQFGKPVTLSCSQTLNHNVMYWYQQKSSQAPKLLFHYYDKDFNNEADTPDNFQSRRPNTSFCFLDIRSPGLGDTAMYLCATSREKGSPYEQYFGPGTRLTVT.

The chain has TRBV7-9 and TRBJ2-1; 11 nucleotides line up with TRBD2. Germline V gives CDR1 SEHNR, CDR2 FQNEAQ (reference sequence). V lost 5 bases, J lost 5 bases, and 8 bases stayed unmatched. The CDR3 spans 16 residues. The CDR3 nucleotides are TGTGCCAGCAGCGAGGGACTAGCGGAGGGGAACAATGAGCAGTTCTTC. Residues: CASSEGLAEGNNEQFF. Looking up the rest from reference TRBV7-9 and TRBJ2-1 gives the full variable domain: DTGVSQNPRHKITKRGQNVTFRCDPISEHNRLYWYRQTLGQGPEFLTYFQNEAQLEKSRLLSDRFSAERPKGSFSTLEIQRTEQGDSAMYLCASSEGLAEGNNEQFFGPGTRLTVL.

This clonotype was seen a handful of times. This chain connects TRBV7-2 to TRBJ2-7, with 9 bases that match TRBD1. CDR3 length equals 13 residues. The V gene's germline CDR1 is SGHTA and CDR2 FQGNSA. V was pared by 7 bases and J by 7 bases, with 8 bases of the junction left unmatched. For the CDR3, the DNA is TGTGCCAGCACCCGGACAGGGGTGGAAGAGCAGTACTTC. Amino acid sequence: CASTRTGVEEQYF.

The rearrangement joins TRBV7-3 to TRBJ2-1; 10 bases agree with TRBD2. Germline CDR1 and CDR2: SGHTA and FQGTGA. The V gene end was trimmed by 4 bases and the J gene end by 10 bases; junction bases not matched to a gene: 10. The CDR3 runs to 15 residues. The CDR3 reads CASSSRAGGLSEQFF. CDR3 DNA: TGTGCCAGCAGCTCCCGAGCGGGGGGGCTAAGCGAGCAGTTCTTC. The whole variable domain, filled in from reference TRBV7-3 and TRBJ2-1, reads GAGVSQTPSNKVTEKGKYVELRCDPISGHTALYWYRQSLGQGPEFLIYFQGTGAADDSGLPNDRFFAVRPEGSVSTLKIQRTERGDSAVYLCASSSRAGGLSEQFFGPGTRLTVL.

This clonotype was seen a handful of times. The CDR3 sequence: CASSPGDGNQPQHF. CDR3 coding DNA: TGCGCCAGCAGCCCCGGTGACGGCAATCAGCCCCAGCATTTT. The chain employs TRBV5-1 and TRBJ1-5; D is undetermined. The CDR3 spans 14 residues. The germline CDR1 and CDR2 sequences are SGHRS and YFSETQ. V lost 4 bases and J lost 2, with 10 bases in between.

This clonotype was seen more than once but under ten times. The CDR3 region is CASSDRASEADTQYF. DNA of the CDR3: TGCGCCAGCAGTGATAGGGCTAGCGAGGCAGATACGCAGTATTTT. The rearrangement joins TRBV10-2 to TRBJ2-3, with TRBD2 as a possible D gene (6 bases). V dropped 3 bases and J dropped 4 bases, with 14 bases sitting between them. This CDR3 has 15 amino acids. Germline V gene lookup returns CDR1 WSHSY and CDR2 SAAADI.

This chain links TRBV5-1 with TRBJ2-2; D might be TRBD2 (5 bases). CDR1 is SGHRS, CDR2 YFSETQ, per germline. Deletions cut 6 bases from V and 10 bases from J, with 16 bases between. The CDR3 spans 13 residues. The CDR3 nucleotides read TGCGCCAGCAAGGAGGTAGGGCAGTTGGAGCTGTTTTTT. Translation gives CASKEVGQLELFF.

V is TRBV20-1 and J is TRBJ2-1, with 12 bases matching TRBD2. The J segment lost 7 bases and the V segment lost 3 bases, leaving 7 bases of the junction unmatched. CDR1 and CDR2 (germline): DFQATT, SNEGSKA (reference sequence). The CDR3 consists of 15 residues. CDR3 sequence: CSASPTSGGPNEQFF. Here the CDR3 DNA reads TGCAGTGCTAGTCCGACTAGCGGGGGACCGAATGAGCAGTTCTTC.

CDR3 region: CASSLDSAGVQYF. Written as DNA, the CDR3 is TGTGCCAGCAGCTTAGATAGCGCGGGAGTGCAGTATTTT. The chain has TRBV7-3 and TRBJ2-3, with TRBD2 identical over 7 bases. Trimming removed 2 bases from V and 11 bases from J; junction bases left unmatched: 7. CDR1 is SGHTA and CDR2 is FQGTGA in the germline V gene. The CDR3 is 13 amino acids.

In its sample, this clonotype was seen a few times. This chain joins TRBV24-1 and TRBJ2-3; TRBD2 is a possible D gene (5 bases). The germline gives CDR1 KGHDR, CDR2 SFDVKD. The CDR3 sequence is 15 residues long. V lost 4 bases and J lost 3, with 13 bases in between. CDR3 DNA sequence: TGTGCCACCAGTGACCCTAGGACTGTAACAGATACGCAGTATTTT. The encoded protein is CATSDPRTVTDTQYF.

The V call is TRBV7-2, the J call TRBJ2-2, with D possibly TRBD2 on 6 matching bases. V was trimmed by 4 bases and J by 6 bases, leaving 15 bases between them. There are 15 residues in the CDR3. Germline V CDR1 and CDR2: SGHTA, FQGNSA. CDR3 DNA: TGTGCCAGCAGCTGGCCGGGACTCCCGTCCGGGGAGCTGTTTTTT. Translated, it gives CASSWPGLPSGELFF.

This chain links TRBV29-1 with TRBJ2-3; TRBD2 agrees at 9 bases. Germline values: CDR1 SQVTM, CDR2 ANQGSEA. V was clipped by 6 bases and J by 4 bases; unmatched bases: 11. This CDR3 is 15 amino acids long. The CDR3 loop reads CSVLGRGGGADTQYF. The CDR3 DNA reads TGCAGCGTCCTAGGACGGGGCGGGGGGGCAGATACGCAGTATTTT.

This clonotype appeared a few times. This sequence joins TRBV5-6 and TRBJ1-2; the D gene is possibly TRBD1 (6 bases). The CDR3 extends over 15 amino acids. CDR1 and CDR2 from the germline V gene are SGHDT and YYEEEE. Trimming took 0 bases from V and 2 from J, leaving 11 bases between them. This chain's CDR3 is CASSLVEGGNYGYTF. Written as DNA, the CDR3 is TGTGCCAGCAGCTTGGTAGAAGGGGGAAACTATGGCTACACCTTC.

Ten or more counts support this clonotype. J is TRBJ2-5 and V is TRBV12-3 or TRBV12-4; perhaps D is TRBD1 or TRBD2 (5 bases each). Trimming stripped 2 bases from V and 4 bases from J, with 11 bases between. The CDR3 runs to 14 residues. The CDR3 nucleotides read TGTGCCAGCAGTTTACGGGGCGACCGAGAGACCCAGTACTTC. It codes for CASSLRGDRETQYF.

This clonotype was found a few times. The chain joins TRBV27 to TRBJ1-1, with TRBD1 matching 9 bases. The CDR3 totals 14 residues. Germline lookup yields CDR1 MNHEY and CDR2 SMNVEV (reference sequence). J gave up 4 bases and V 7 bases, and 7 bases lay outside the gene matches. The CDR3 region is CASTQKGQGTEAFF. CDR3 DNA: TGTGCCAGCACTCAAAAGGGACAGGGCACTGAAGCTTTCTTT.

The V call is TRBV6-2 or TRBV6-3, the J call TRBJ2-3; D perhaps matches TRBD1 (6 bases). The CDR3 sequence is 13 residues long. Trimming left V 7 bases short and J 6 bases short, with 14 bases between. In germline, CDR1 is MNHEY, CDR2 SVGEGT. The CDR3 bases are TGTGCCAGCACTCAGGACAGCCCCGATACGCAGTATTTT. Encoded protein: CASTQDSPDTQYF.

Only a few counts were recorded for this clonotype. This CDR3 reads CASSLTSGVTQYF. The CDR3 nucleotides read TGCGCCAGCAGCTTAACTAGCGGGGTGACCCAGTACTTC. The chain carries TRBV5-1 and TRBJ2-5, with 10 bases identical to TRBD2. Trimming at V came to 2 bases and at J to 7 bases, leaving 2 bases not matched to a gene. CDR1 SGHRS and CDR2 YFSETQ come from the germline V gene. The CDR3 is 13 amino acids.

This sequence joins TRBV5-1 and TRBJ1-2, with a possible D match to TRBD1 (5 bases). Germline lookup yields CDR1 SGHRS and CDR2 YFSETQ. The CDR3 loop spans 14 amino acids. V was trimmed by 3 bases and J by 4 bases, leaving 13 bases between them. CDR3 coding DNA: TGCGCCAGCAGCTCCGGGACGGAGAGCTATGGCTACACCTTC. It specifies CASSSGTESYGYTF.